The T cell receptor (beta chain) described here comes from a study of T-cell memory formation after mild COVID-19. Turning to the study itself: The TCR clusters were mostly specific to one donor. Whole-study results and caveats: CD4+ contracting clones were mainly CM and EM; CD8+ ones, EMRA. Detection of some responders pre-infection suggested pre-existing cross-reactive memory T cells participated.

Turning to this clonotype: Its target is unknown.

Trimming pared 6 bases from V and 2 bases from J, leaving 9 bases between. Germline V lookup: CDR1 ENHRY, CDR2 SYGVKD. This CDR3 has 13 amino acids. Constant-segment-primed 5'RACE gave TCR alpha and TCR beta cDNA libraries with sample barcodes and UMIs. One entry per CDR3 protein results from TCRdb running MiXCR on the 5' RACE reads. The sample consists of around 390,000 distinct CDR3 sequences, 15% to 20% of them appearing once. What was sequenced was PBMCs or a T cell subset sorted from them (not recorded which). V is TRBV10-3 and J is TRBJ2-3; the D gene is possibly TRBD2 (5 bases). This sequence originates from a man aged 18 to 30 who had mild COVID-19 (a few samples of this study predate the infection). Cell type and time point are not known. The CDR3 loop reads CAIRGRDTDTQYF. Written as DNA, the CDR3 is TGTGCCATCAGAGGCCGGGACACAGATACGCAGTATTTT.